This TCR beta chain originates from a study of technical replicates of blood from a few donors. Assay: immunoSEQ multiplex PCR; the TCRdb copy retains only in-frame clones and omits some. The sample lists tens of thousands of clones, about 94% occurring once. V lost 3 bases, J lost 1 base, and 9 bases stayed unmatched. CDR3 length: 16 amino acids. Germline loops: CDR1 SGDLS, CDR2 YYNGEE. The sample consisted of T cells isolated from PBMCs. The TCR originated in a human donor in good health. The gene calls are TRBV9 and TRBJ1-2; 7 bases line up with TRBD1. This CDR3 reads CASSARTGLLNYGYTF. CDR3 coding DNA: TGTGCCAGCAGCGCAAGGACAGGCCTCCTTAACTATGGCTACACCTTC.